This TCR beta chain emerged from a study of PD-L1 blockade in urothelial cancer (dated by TCRdb to the late 2010s). The study in broad terms: Therapy was started in 2014 for all patients, and atezolizumab 1,200 mg was administered intravenously every 3 weeks. In the same patients, whole exome sequencing and RNA sequencing of pretreatment tumors were performed in addition to TCR sequencing. Pretreatment blood TCR-seq was available for 30 or so patients, at least one posttreatment blood collection was obtained for some 24 patients, and tumor TCR-seq was available for some 24 patients. Pretreatment tumor samples and matched peripheral blood, collected serially before and after atezolizumab treatment, underwent TCR sequencing. About 90% of the roughly 29 patients were identified as males with urothelial cancer of bladder origin, and a prior smoking history was reported by 18 of 29 patients. An exploratory multi-omic analysis was conducted of the somatic, immune and clinical correlates of response to PD-L1 blockade with atezolizumab in urothelial cancer. Progression-free survival longer than 6 months counted as durable clinical benefit, and TCR features were additionally tested against both progression-free and overall survival. Durable clinical benefit was achieved by nine patients but not by the remaining 20. An ECOG performance status of 0 or 1 was recorded for the patients, and 0 to 3 prior chemotherapy regimens had been received by the patients. Blood samples were analyzed at 3 weeks after treatment start (second dose) and at 6 weeks after treatment start. Blood samples yielded a median of roughly 150,000 T cells and tens of thousands of unique TCRs, with median clonality 0.080. The paper as a whole reports these results and caveats: Patients with durable benefit showed greater expansion of tumor-associated TCR clones in peripheral blood 3 weeks after starting treatment (n ≈ 20, p = 0.022). Because the sample size was small (n = 29) and many of the analyses were exploratory, the results are meant to be hypothesis-generating. A pretreatment peripheral blood TCR clonality below the median was linked to improved progression-free and overall survival.

A total of under 35 patients with locally advanced or metastatic urothelial carcinoma, treated at Memorial Sloan Kettering on a trial protocol, made up the cohort. Peripheral blood mononuclear cells were collected pretreatment and during treatment, at between 1 and 8 total time points per patient. The Qiagen DNeasy Blood extraction kit was used to purify genomic DNA from total PBMCs and tumor samples. PBMCs were collected pretreatment and during treatment and were isolated and stored as previously described. To estimate absolute template abundance from read counts, synthetic TCR analog templates were spiked into each PCR. The immunoSEQ assay used bias-controlled V and J gene primers to amplify TCRbeta CDR3 regions from genomic DNA. Sequencing of rearranged TCRbeta segments was done at approximately 20X coverage. The paper's data handling went like this. Clustering was used to correct sequencing errors, and CDR3s were annotated against IMGT to assign V, D and J genes. Downstream analyses used only productive TCRbeta rearrangements, leaving out any out-of-frame or stop-codon sequences. To compute clonality, Shannon entropy was normalized by the log of the number of unique productive sequences and then subtracted from one. Clones differing between time points or between blood and tumor were identified using Fisher's exact test with Benjamini-Hochberg correction, with an adjusted p below 0.01 applied as the threshold. Held by TCRdb, this immuneACCESS table contains in-frame sequences only and omits some clones. Under half of the omission traces to an unresolved V gene where checked; the cause of the rest is unknown. Clone size and V and J calls were adopted from that table, with D and trimming inferred from the DNA. The sample table records 40,000 to 45,000 clones; roughly 86% of these occur just once. The ten largest clones take up around 3.1% of the sample.

Comments on this clone: Its binding antigen is unknown. The input lacks base qualities; no much larger clone sits a single base away.

The CDR3 starts with the cysteine, ends with the phenylalanine, and has 12 residues. Just CDR3 DNA is preserved here, 36 bases in frame from base 1. CDR1 and CDR2 were assigned from the germline V gene as SGDLS and YYNGEE. V was cut back by 4 bases and J by 3 bases, leaving a gap of 7 bases between them. Specimen: PBMCs, collected around atezolizumab (anti-PD-L1) treatment. The rearranged chain carries TRBV9 and TRBJ1-2, with no reliable assignment of the D segment. The sequence derives from a man between 65 and 85 years old with urothelial cancer. Read as DNA, the sequence is TGTGCCAGCAGCCCGGTGGACTATGGCTACACCTTC. Its translation is CASSPVDYGYTF.